These T cell receptor beta chains were read from a single sample in a study of technical replicates of blood from a few donors. Measured with immunoSEQ multiplex PCR; TCRdb has only the in-frame clones, and not every one. The sample carries more than 90,000 clones, about 96% recorded once. Source material: T cells isolated from PBMCs. The receptor source for this set is a human donor in good health. Both conserved end residues are part of each CDR3. The order of the fields is clone size, V gene, D gene, CDR3 length, J gene, CDR3 protein, CDR3 DNA. The D gene is left open where the match is weak. Size values are once, few and many counts, or a class for expanded clones, and some rows have none.

clone_size: -; v_call: TRBV29-1; d_call: -; cdr3_length: 13; j_call: TRBJ2-1; cdr3_aa: CSVSQGWDNEQFF; cdr3_nt: TGCAGCGTTTCCCAGGGATGGGACAATGAGCAGTTCTTC
clone_size: -; v_call: TRBV11-2; d_call: TRBD1; cdr3_length: 14; j_call: TRBJ2-1; cdr3_aa: CASSRGTGGNEQFF; cdr3_nt: TGTGCCAGCAGCAGGGGGACAGGTGGGAATGAGCAGTTCTTC
clone_size: -; v_call: TRBV18; d_call: TRBD2; cdr3_length: 18; j_call: TRBJ2-3; cdr3_aa: CASSPRLAGGPGTDTQYF; cdr3_nt: TGTGCCAGCTCACCCCGACTAGCGGGAGGGCCCGGCACAGATACGCAGTATTTT
clone_size: -; v_call: TRBV5-1; d_call: TRBD1; cdr3_length: 16; j_call: TRBJ2-7; cdr3_aa: CASSYRDRRKSIEQYF; cdr3_nt: TGCGCCAGCAGCTACCGGGACAGGAGAAAGTCCATCGAGCAGTACTTC
clone_size: -; v_call: TRBV6-1; d_call: TRBD1; cdr3_length: 14; j_call: TRBJ2-3; cdr3_aa: CASSAGQSTDTQYF; cdr3_nt: TGTGCCAGCAGTGCGGGACAGTCCACAGATACGCAGTATTTT
clone_size: -; v_call: TRBV9; d_call: TRBD1; cdr3_length: 15; j_call: TRBJ1-3; cdr3_aa: CASSVDRGGGNTIYF; cdr3_nt: TGTGCCAGCAGCGTAGACAGGGGAGGTGGAAACACCATATATTTT
clone_size: -; v_call: TRBV25-1; d_call: -; cdr3_length: 16; j_call: TRBJ1-5; cdr3_aa: CASSESLGDSNQPQHF; cdr3_nt: TGTGCCAGCAGTGAATCGCTCGGAGATAGCAATCAGCCCCAGCATTTT
clone_size: -; v_call: TRBV5-1; d_call: TRBD2; cdr3_length: 15; j_call: TRBJ2-1; cdr3_aa: CASSLGWLAESEQFF; cdr3_nt: TGCGCCAGCAGCTTGGGGTGGCTAGCGGAAAGTGAGCAGTTCTTC
clone_size: -; v_call: TRBV5-1; d_call: -; cdr3_length: 14; j_call: TRBJ2-5; cdr3_aa: CASSTQGYQETQYF; cdr3_nt: TGCGCCAGCAGCACCCAGGGGTACCAAGAGACCCAGTACTTC
clone_size: -; v_call: TRBV6-1; d_call: -; cdr3_length: 14; j_call: TRBJ2-5; cdr3_aa: CASSRRRSEETQYF; cdr3_nt: TGTGCCAGCAGCCGAAGGAGGAGCGAAGAGACCCAGTACTTC
clone_size: -; v_call: TRBV11-2; d_call: -; cdr3_length: 15; j_call: TRBJ2-5; cdr3_aa: CASSPSLGNQETQYF; cdr3_nt: TGTGCCAGCAGCCCCTCCCTAGGTAACCAAGAGACCCAGTACTTC
clone_size: -; v_call: TRBV14; d_call: -; cdr3_length: 12; j_call: TRBJ1-2; cdr3_aa: CASSLQGLGYTF; cdr3_nt: TGTGCCAGCAGCCTACAGGGTTTGGGCTACACCTTC
clone_size: -; v_call: TRBV6-1; d_call: TRBD2; cdr3_length: 15; j_call: TRBJ2-7; cdr3_aa: CASNIIAGGFGEQYF; cdr3_nt: TGTGCCAGCAATATTATAGCGGGAGGTTTTGGGGAGCAGTACTTC
clone_size: -; v_call: TRBV13; d_call: -; cdr3_length: 15; j_call: TRBJ1-2; cdr3_aa: CASSFPPTEFYGYTF; cdr3_nt: TGTGCCAGCAGCTTCCCACCGACTGAGTTTTATGGCTACACCTTC
clone_size: -; v_call: TRBV7-9; d_call: TRBD1; cdr3_length: 13; j_call: TRBJ1-3; cdr3_aa: CASTGGAGNTIYF; cdr3_nt: TGTGCCAGCACAGGGGGCGCCGGAAACACCATATATTTT
clone_size: -; v_call: TRBV28; d_call: -; cdr3_length: 12; j_call: TRBJ2-1; cdr3_aa: CASSSTGRGQFF; cdr3_nt: TGTGCCAGCAGTTCGACAGGAAGAGGTCAATTCTTC
clone_size: once; v_call: TRBV19; d_call: TRBD1; cdr3_length: 15; j_call: TRBJ1-2; cdr3_aa: CASITRGTGTYGYTF; cdr3_nt: TGTGCCAGTATCACAAGGGGGACAGGTACCTATGGCTACACCTTC
clone_size: -; v_call: TRBV4-3; d_call: TRBD1; cdr3_length: 13; j_call: TRBJ1-2; cdr3_aa: CASSQGQGWGYTF; cdr3_nt: TGCGCCAGCAGCCAAGGACAGGGCTGGGGCTACACCTTC
clone_size: -; v_call: TRBV7-2; d_call: -; cdr3_length: 14; j_call: TRBJ1-2; cdr3_aa: CASSLRGGIYGYTF; cdr3_nt: TGTGCCAGCAGCCTGCGGGGGGGTATCTATGGCTACACCTTC
clone_size: -; v_call: TRBV4-2; d_call: -; cdr3_length: 14; j_call: TRBJ2-1; cdr3_aa: CASSQTSSYNEQFF; cdr3_nt: TGTGCCAGCAGCCAAACTAGCTCCTACAATGAGCAGTTCTTC
clone_size: -; v_call: TRBV6-1; d_call: TRBD1; cdr3_length: 19; j_call: TRBJ2-3; cdr3_aa: CASSDPFKWTGFSTDTQYF; cdr3_nt: TGTGCCAGCAGTGACCCCTTTAAATGGACAGGGTTCAGCACAGATACGCAGTATTTT
clone_size: -; v_call: TRBV5-4; d_call: TRBD2; cdr3_length: 14; j_call: TRBJ2-2; cdr3_aa: CASSRREFAGELFF; cdr3_nt: TGTGCCAGCAGTCGGCGGGAGTTCGCCGGGGAGCTGTTTTTT
clone_size: -; v_call: TRBV11-2; d_call: TRBD2; cdr3_length: 15; j_call: TRBJ2-5; cdr3_aa: CASSPIAGAGGTQYF; cdr3_nt: TGTGCCAGCAGCCCGATAGCGGGAGCCGGAGGGACCCAGTACTTC
clone_size: -; v_call: TRBV27; d_call: -; cdr3_length: 18; j_call: TRBJ1-4; cdr3_aa: CASSHAGEGPQSNEKLFF; cdr3_nt: TGTGCCAGCAGCCATGCGGGGGAGGGTCCACAATCGAATGAAAAACTGTTTTTT
clone_size: -; v_call: TRBV9; d_call: -; cdr3_length: 13; j_call: TRBJ2-2; cdr3_aa: CASSVTATGELFF; cdr3_nt: TGTGCCAGCAGCGTCACAGCCACCGGGGAGCTGTTTTTT
clone_size: -; v_call: TRBV7-9; d_call: -; cdr3_length: 11; j_call: TRBJ1-1; cdr3_aa: CASSSGTEAFF; cdr3_nt: TGTGCCAGCAGCTCAGGGACTGAAGCTTTCTTT
clone_size: -; v_call: TRBV29-1; d_call: -; cdr3_length: 16; j_call: TRBJ1-3; cdr3_aa: CSADVLEVDSGNTIYF; cdr3_nt: TGCAGCGCTGATGTGTTAGAGGTCGACTCTGGAAACACCATATATTTT
clone_size: -; v_call: TRBV9; d_call: -; cdr3_length: 13; j_call: TRBJ2-2; cdr3_aa: CASSVGVHGELFF; cdr3_nt: TGTGCCAGCAGCGTCGGGGTCCACGGGGAGCTGTTTTTT
clone_size: -; v_call: TRBV18; d_call: TRBD1; cdr3_length: 12; j_call: TRBJ2-5; cdr3_aa: CASLGTEETQYF; cdr3_nt: TGTGCCAGCCTCGGGACAGAAGAGACCCAGTACTTC
clone_size: -; v_call: TRBV9; d_call: -; cdr3_length: 14; j_call: TRBJ2-3; cdr3_aa: CASSVDVRAGTQYF; cdr3_nt: TGTGCCAGCAGCGTAGATGTCAGGGCAGGTACGCAGTATTTT
clone_size: -; v_call: TRBV6-5; d_call: TRBD1; cdr3_length: 16; j_call: TRBJ1-3; cdr3_aa: CASSYEDRASGNTIYF; cdr3_nt: TGTGCCAGCAGTTACGAGGACAGGGCCTCTGGAAACACCATATATTTT
clone_size: few; v_call: TRBV2; d_call: TRBD2; cdr3_length: 15; j_call: TRBJ2-2; cdr3_aa: CASSAAGGNTGELFF; cdr3_nt: TGTGCCAGCAGTGCAGCGGGGGGGAACACCGGGGAGCTGTTTTTT
clone_size: -; v_call: TRBV6-1; d_call: -; cdr3_length: 15; j_call: TRBJ1-5; cdr3_aa: CASRGGQASNQPQHF; cdr3_nt: TGTGCCAGCAGGGGTGGACAAGCTAGCAATCAGCCCCAGCATTTT
clone_size: -; v_call: TRBV27; d_call: TRBD1; cdr3_length: 13; j_call: TRBJ2-5; cdr3_aa: CASKGTGVETQYF; cdr3_nt: TGTGCCAGCAAGGGGACAGGGGTCGAGACCCAGTACTTC
clone_size: -; v_call: TRBV27; d_call: TRBD2; cdr3_length: 13; j_call: TRBJ2-1; cdr3_aa: CASSSGRAGEQFF; cdr3_nt: TGTGCCAGCAGTAGCGGGAGGGCCGGTGAGCAGTTCTTC
clone_size: -; v_call: TRBV7-2; d_call: TRBD2; cdr3_length: 18; j_call: TRBJ2-1; cdr3_aa: CASSLAGGAGRTFHEQFF; cdr3_nt: TGTGCCAGCAGCTTAGCGGGGGGAGCGGGGAGGACCTTCCATGAGCAGTTCTTC
clone_size: -; v_call: TRBV7-6; d_call: TRBD1; cdr3_length: 15; j_call: TRBJ2-2; cdr3_aa: CASSLGQGATGELFF; cdr3_nt: TGTGCCAGCAGCTTGGGACAGGGGGCCACCGGGGAGCTGTTTTTT
clone_size: -; v_call: TRBV6-5; d_call: -; cdr3_length: 14; j_call: TRBJ2-4; cdr3_aa: CASTDGWAKNIQYF; cdr3_nt: TGTGCCAGCACCGACGGGTGGGCCAAAAACATTCAGTACTTC
clone_size: -; v_call: TRBV9; d_call: TRBD2; cdr3_length: 15; j_call: TRBJ2-7; cdr3_aa: CASSVGLAGDYEQYF; cdr3_nt: TGTGCCAGCAGCGTAGGACTAGCGGGCGACTACGAGCAGTACTTC
clone_size: -; v_call: TRBV19; d_call: TRBD2; cdr3_length: 17; j_call: TRBJ2-7; cdr3_aa: CASSPIAGTSVFYEQYF; cdr3_nt: TGTGCCAGTAGTCCCATCGCCGGGACTAGCGTATTCTACGAGCAGTACTTC
clone_size: -; v_call: TRBV7-8; d_call: -; cdr3_length: 14; j_call: TRBJ1-1; cdr3_aa: CASSLVTGNTEAFF; cdr3_nt: TGTGCCAGCAGCTTAGTAACAGGGAACACTGAAGCTTTCTTT
clone_size: -; v_call: TRBV19; d_call: -; cdr3_length: 13; j_call: TRBJ1-5; cdr3_aa: CASARGGHQPQHF; cdr3_nt: TGTGCCAGCGCACGGGGGGGCCATCAGCCCCAGCATTTT
clone_size: -; v_call: TRBV11-3; d_call: TRBD2; cdr3_length: 15; j_call: TRBJ2-3; cdr3_aa: CASSLSSGSTDTQYF; cdr3_nt: TGTGCCAGCAGCTTATCTAGCGGGAGCACAGATACGCAGTATTTT
clone_size: -; v_call: TRBV18; d_call: TRBD1; cdr3_length: 17; j_call: TRBJ1-2; cdr3_aa: CASSPSGTGGRNYGYTF; cdr3_nt: TGTGCCAGCTCCCCGTCCGGGACAGGGGGTCGAAACTATGGCTACACCTTC
clone_size: -; v_call: TRBV6-5; d_call: -; cdr3_length: 12; j_call: TRBJ2-3; cdr3_aa: CATLGGSDTQYF; cdr3_nt: TGTGCCACGTTGGGAGGTTCAGATACGCAGTATTTT
clone_size: -; v_call: TRBV5-8; d_call: -; cdr3_length: 12; j_call: TRBJ1-2; cdr3_aa: CASSRTDKGYTF; cdr3_nt: TGTGCCAGCAGCCGGACAGACAAAGGGTACACCTTC
clone_size: -; v_call: TRBV2; d_call: TRBD2; cdr3_length: 14; j_call: TRBJ2-7; cdr3_aa: CASIGTSGTYEQYF; cdr3_nt: TGTGCCAGCATAGGTACTAGCGGGACCTACGAGCAGTACTTC
clone_size: -; v_call: TRBV6-5; d_call: -; cdr3_length: 15; j_call: TRBJ2-7; cdr3_aa: CASSYSTGSGNEQYF; cdr3_nt: TGTGCCAGCAGTTACTCGACGGGATCCGGGAACGAGCAGTACTTC
clone_size: -; v_call: TRBV30; d_call: TRBD2; cdr3_length: 13; j_call: TRBJ2-4; cdr3_aa: CAWGTSGSLVQYF; cdr3_nt: TGTGCCTGGGGGACTAGCGGGAGTTTGGTTCAGTACTTC
clone_size: -; v_call: TRBV15; d_call: -; cdr3_length: 12; j_call: TRBJ2-7; cdr3_aa: CATSRARYEQYF; cdr3_nt: TGTGCCACCAGCAGAGCCCGCTACGAGCAGTACTTC